This T cell receptor beta chain was profiled in a study of cytomegalovirus exposure and HLA in healthy donors. Study-level results: Through in vitro validation, a few CMV-associated chains were shown to be specific for CMV antigens.

Trimming removed 5 bases from V and 3 bases from J; junction bases left unmatched: 6. From germline, CDR1 is SNHLY and CDR2 FYNNEI. The CDR3 sequence is 15 residues long. A word on this clone: The antigen remains undetermined.

13 Jbeta primers and 60 Vbeta primers were used for the PCR. Produced via immunoSEQ multiplex PCR; TCRdb's table is partial and in-frame only. Of 150,000 to 200,000 clones in the sample, roughly 85% are singletons; the top ten hold about 9.3%. The origin of this receptor is a man aged 18 to 29 in good health and CMV-seropositive. The source material was PBMCs. The chain recombines TRBV2 with TRBJ1-5; 8 bases are shared with TRBD1. The CDR3 sequence is CASSRQGTPNQPQHF. As DNA, the CDR3 is TGTGCCAGCAGTCGACAGGGGACGCCCAATCAGCCCCAGCATTTT.